This note documents a single TCR beta chain sequence. Though nominally healthy at sampling, donors likely had unrecorded immune exposures. V gave up 2 bases and J gave up 6 bases, with 12 bases separating them. The V gene's germline CDR1 is SGDLS and CDR2 YYNGEE. CDR3 length: 13 residues. The data belong to a study of cytomegalovirus exposure and HLA in healthy donors. 13 Jbeta primers and 60 Vbeta primers were used for the PCR. Sequenced by immunoSEQ multiplex PCR; TCRdb stores in-frame clones only, minus some. The repertoire consists of about 110,000 clones, with about 80% occurring once and the leading ten covering 3.1%.

This chain links TRBV9 with TRBJ2-7, with D maybe TRBD1 (5 bases). The receptor was derived from a woman aged 35 to 49 in good health and CMV-seronegative. The source material was PBMCs. Here the CDR3 DNA reads TGTGCCAGCAGCGTCGACAGTACGGGCGAGCAGTACTTC. Translation gives CASSVDSTGEQYF.